One and the same sample provided the 5 T cell receptor beta chains below, sequenced in a study of blood T cell repertoires in COVID-19. This table comes from immunoSEQ multiplex PCR, and its TCRdb copy is limited to in-frame clones, with some not included. The sample has a few hundred thousand clones, about 86% seen once. The sequenced sample consisted of peripheral blood. Receptors were obtained from a man aged 55 to 69 who had recovered from COVID-19.

The chain uses TRBV18 and TRBJ2-5, with a weak D call TRBD1 (5 bases). The length of the CDR3 is 14 residues. Per germline, CDR1 KGHSH and CDR2 LQKENI. Trimming cost V 6 bases and J 2 bases, with 13 bases left between them. CDR3 nucleotides: TGTGCCAGCTCCCCCAGGGTGGGTCAAGAGACCCAGTACTTC. This sequence encodes CASSPRVGQETQYF.

The chain is built from TRBV6-5 and TRBJ1-2; 11 bases fit TRBD1. Unmatched junction bases numbered 9, after V lost 7 bases and J lost 8 bases. The CDR3 consists of 14 residues. Germline CDR1 MNHEY, CDR2 SVGAGI. CDR3 sequence: CASTSGQGATGYTF. The CDR3 nucleotides read TGTGCCAGCACCTCCGGACAGGGGGCGACCGGCTACACCTTC.

This chain links TRBV5-1 with TRBJ2-5, with 8 bases fitting TRBD1. Looked up from germline, CDR1 is SGHRS and CDR2 is YFSETQ. The CDR3 runs 15 residues. V lost 10 bases to trimming and J lost 5 bases; unmatched junction nucleotides: 16. The CDR3 bases are TGCGCCTGCTACCTCAGGGCAGGGGACAGGGAGACCCAGTACTTC. The encoded protein is CACYLRAGDRETQYF. The full variable domain, its missing parts supplied by reference TRBV5-1 and TRBJ2-5, is KAGVTQTPRYLIKTRGQQVTLSCSPISGHRSVSWYQQTPGQGLQFLFEYFSETQRNKGNFPGRFSGRQFSNSRSEMNVSTLELGDSALYLCACYLRAGDRETQYFGPGTRLLVL.

The rearrangement joins TRBV7-2 to TRBJ1-2, with D unclear. Germline values: CDR1 SGHTA, CDR2 FQGNSA. The V gene lost 3 bases and the J gene lost 4 bases, with 12 bases spanning the gap. CDR3 length equals 14 residues. The CDR3 DNA is TGTGCCAGCAGCTTGGGGAGCAGGAGCTATGGCTACACCTTC. Protein sequence: CASSLGSRSYGYTF.

This clone was counted a single time. The rearrangement uses TRBV24-1 and TRBJ2-1; TRBD2 matches 10 bases. The CDR3 covers 14 residues. CDR1 and CDR2 from the germline V gene are KGHDR and SFDVKD. The V segment lost 2 bases and the J segment 14 bases; nucleotides outside the gene matches: 8. CDR3 protein: CATSDSLAGAVKFF. In nucleotides, the CDR3 is TGTGCCACCAGTGATTCCCTAGCGGGAGCCGTTAAGTTCTTC.